This passage covers 25 T cell receptor beta chains from one sample sequenced in a study of Graves' ophthalmopathy and Graves' hyperthyroidism. RNA served as the template for amplifying TCR beta CDR3 regions. The workflow started with a first-round RT-PCR run with HTBI primers and then moved on to a second-round multiplex PCR. TCRdb re-called the multiplex PCR reads with MiXCR, one entry per CDR3 protein. In the table there are about 640,000 distinct CDR3 sequences, about 40% of which are singletons. Sequencing used peripheral blood. The receptors derive from an adult man with Graves' ophthalmopathy.

The table lists this clonotype with many counts. V and J are TRBV7-8 and TRBJ1-2; D may be TRBD1 (5 bases). The CDR3 extends over 15 amino acids. With 5 bases removed from V and 4 bases from J, the gap between germline ends came to 17 bases. CDR1 SGHVS and CDR2 FQNEAQ come from the germline V gene. The CDR3 region is CASSLHGDVGYGYTF. The CDR3 DNA sequence: TGTGCCAGCAGCCTGCACGGGGACGTAGGCTATGGCTACACCTTC.

In its sample, this clonotype was seen a few times. The chain carries TRBV5-1 and TRBJ2-7; TRBD2 matches at 15 bases. CDR3 size: 19 residues. After removal of 6 bases from V and 7 bases from J, the junction contained 20 bases not matched to a gene. Germline V CDR1 and CDR2: SGHRS, YFSETQ. CDR3 nucleotides: TGCGCCAGCACCTGGGGGCCGGGACTAGCGGGAGGTGTCGATTCGGAGCAGTACTTC. Its translation: CASTWGPGLAGGVDSEQYF.

The chain links TRBV5-1 to TRBJ1-1; possible D gene TRBD1, 6 bases. V dropped 2 bases and J dropped 0 bases, with 14 bases sitting between them. The CDR3 totals 16 residues. The germline V gene encodes CDR1 SGHRS and CDR2 YFSETQ. The chain's CDR3 is CASSFTPGQMNTEAFF. The CDR3 DNA follows: TGCGCCAGCAGCTTCACCCCGGGACAAATGAACACTGAAGCTTTCTTT.

This clonotype was recorded at least ten times. The V call is TRBV2, the J call TRBJ2-5; D gene ambiguous. CDR1 is SNHLY and CDR2 is FYNNEI in the germline V gene. CDR3 length equals 12 residues. The V and J ends lost 0 bases and 4 bases respectively, with 3 bases between them. The CDR3 spells CASSEAGETQYF. The CDR3 DNA reads as TGTGCCAGCAGTGAAGCAGGAGAGACCCAGTACTTC. The full variable domain, with the rest looked up from reference TRBV2 and TRBJ2-5, is EPEVTQTPSHQVTQMGQEVILRCVPISNHLYFYWYRQILGQKVEFLVSFYNNEISEKSEIFDDQFSVERPDGSNFTLKIRSTKLEDSAMYFCASSEAGETQYFGPGTRLLVL.

There are a few counts of this clonotype. A much larger clone sits a single nucleotide away, making a read error possible. This sequence joins TRBV5-8 and TRBJ2-7; 11 bases are a match to TRBD2. Germline V gene lookup returns CDR1 SGHTS and CDR2 YDEGEE. With 4 bases clipped from V and 5 bases from J, the junction kept 2 bases outside the gene matches. The CDR3 runs 13 residues. This CDR3 reads CASSVGLADEQYF. CDR3 coding DNA: TGTGCCAGCAGCGTGGGACTAGCGGACGAGCAGTACTTC. Drawing the rest from reference TRBV5-8 and TRBJ2-7, the complete variable domain is EAGVTQSPTHLIKTRGQQATLRCSPISGHTSVYWYQQALGLGLQFLLWYDEGEERNRGNFPPRFSGRQFPNYSSELNVNALELEDSALYLCASSVGLADEQYFGPGTRLTVT.

There are many counts of this clonotype. One junction end disagrees with the germline gene, perhaps due to a read error. This chain links TRBV7-9 with TRBJ1-4; TRBD1 agrees at 9 bases. Germline loops: CDR1 SEHNR, CDR2 FQNEAQ (reference sequence). CDR3 length: 15 residues. CDR3 nucleotide sequence: TGCGCCAGCAGCCAGGACAGGGGACCCTATGAAAAACTGTTTTTT. It translates to CASSQDRGPYEKLFF.

This clonotype was picked up a small number of times. The V and J genes are TRBV11-3 and TRBJ2-7; tentative D call: TRBD2 (6 bases). The CDR3 length is 13 residues. V lost 5 bases and J lost 2, with 10 bases in between. Germline assignment: CDR1 SGHNT and CDR2 YENEEA. Written as DNA, the CDR3 is TGTGCCAGCAGCCTGTGGACTACCTACGAGCAGTACTTC. Protein: CASSLWTTYEQYF.

The V gene is TRBV9, the J gene TRBJ1-5, with 7 bases matching TRBD1. Trimming took 3 bases from V and 1 from J; bases not matched to a gene: 4. The germline gives CDR1 SGDLS, CDR2 YYNGEE. This CDR3 is 15 amino acids long. The CDR3 loop reads CASSARGDSNQPQHF. The CDR3 DNA reads as TGTGCCAGCAGCGCCAGGGGGGACAGCAATCAGCCCCAGCATTTT.

Comments on this clonotype: A read error may account for a junction end that differs from germline. The chain has TRBV20-1 and TRBJ2-7, with D hard to call. Germline V lookup: CDR1 DFQATT, CDR2 SNEGSKA (reference sequence). The CDR3 covers 15 residues. CDR3 bases: TGCAGTGCTAGAGATATCGGACGGGCTTCCTACGAGCGGTACTTC. Translation gives CSARDIGRASYERYF.

A single count supports this clonotype. This rearrangement joins TRBV10-3 to TRBJ1-5, with D tentatively TRBD1 (6 bases). CDR1 is ENHRY, CDR2 SYGVKD, per germline. The CDR3 covers 12 residues. With 10 bases removed from V and 6 bases from J, the gap between germline ends came to 13 bases. CDR3 sequence: CATADSSQPQHF. In DNA, the CDR3 is TGTGCCACAGCGGACAGCTCTCAGCCCCAGCATTTT.

V gene TRBV7-9 combines with J gene TRBJ2-7, with D unclear. Per germline, CDR1 SEHNR and CDR2 FQNEAQ (reference sequence). The CDR3 totals 14 residues. V was trimmed by 6 bases and J by 6 bases, leaving 18 bases between them. The CDR3 loop reads CASSAAGSYGEQYF. The CDR3 DNA reads TGTGCCAGCAGTGCTGCCGGGTCCTACGGCGAGCAGTACTTC. The full variable domain, with the rest looked up from reference TRBV7-9 and TRBJ2-7, is DTGVSQNPRHKITKRGQNVTFRCDPISEHNRLYWYRQTLGQGPEFLTYFQNEAQLEKSRLLSDRFSAERPKGSFSTLEIQRTEQGDSAMYLCASSAAGSYGEQYFGPGTRLTVT.

The sample holds a few counts of this clonotype. This chain uses TRBV6-6 with TRBJ1-1, with D uncertain. V was clipped by 6 bases and J by 4 bases, with 21 bases between them. Germline-derived CDR1 and CDR2 are MNHNY and SVGAGI (reference sequence). CDR3 length equals 16 residues. The CDR3 protein is CASRVFLEGGGTEAFF. The CDR3 coding sequence is TGTGCCAGCAGGGTTTTTTTAGAAGGTGGCGGCACTGAAGCTTTCTTT.

This clonotype occurred a few times. This chain connects TRBV7-2 to TRBJ2-7; no firm D call. The CDR3 extends over 15 amino acids. Germline loops: CDR1 SGHTA, CDR2 FQGNSA. Trimming shortened V by 5 bases and J by 2 bases, and 16 bases separated the two germline ends. Here the CDR3 DNA reads TGTGCCAGCAGCCAAGTTACCGGGCCAACCTACGAGCAGTACTTC. This gives the protein CASSQVTGPTYEQYF. The variable domain in full, with the rest retrieved from reference TRBV7-2 and TRBJ2-7, is GAGVSQSPSNKVTEKGKDVELRCDPISGHTALYWYRQSLGQGLEFLIYFQGNSAPDKSGLPSDRFSAERTGGSVSTLTIQRTQQEDSAVYLCASSQVTGPTYEQYFGPGTRLTVT.

The table lists this clonotype with many counts. The V gene is TRBV24-1, the J gene TRBJ1-1; 7 bases align to TRBD1. The length of the CDR3 is 13 residues. Trimming at V came to 2 bases and at J to 11 bases, leaving 7 bases not matched to a gene. The germline V gene has CDR1 KGHDR and CDR2 SFDVKD. The CDR3: CATSDWMTGTAFF. As DNA, the CDR3 is TGTGCCACCAGTGATTGGATGACAGGGACGGCTTTCTTT.

This clonotype was observed many times. This chain joins TRBV12-3 or TRBV12-4 and TRBJ2-7; the D is unclear. The V end lost 5 bases, the J end lost 5 bases, and 7 bases lay between the germline ends. There are 11 residues in the CDR3. Here the CDR3 reads CASSQFDEQYF. As DNA, the CDR3 is TGTGCCAGCAGTCAGTTTGACGAGCAGTACTTC.

The table lists this clonotype with many counts. The genes are TRBV19 and TRBJ1-6; maybe TRBD1 (5 bases). V was shortened by 3 bases and J by 6 bases, with 18 bases between the two germline ends. This CDR3 is 17 amino acids long. The V gene's germline CDR1 is LNHDA and CDR2 SQIVND (reference sequence). In nucleotides, the CDR3 is TGTGCCAGTAGTATGCCAATCTGGGGACGGACTAATTCACCCCTCCACTTT. It is translated as CASSMPIWGRTNSPLHF.

The chain is built from TRBV10-2 and TRBJ2-3; tentatively, D is TRBD1 (5 bases). The CDR3 consists of 14 residues. Trimming took 10 bases from V and 2 from J, leaving 16 bases between them. Germline values: CDR1 WSHSY, CDR2 SAAADI. The DNA for the CDR3 is TGCGCCACCCACCCAGGGTACACCACAGATACGCAGTATTTT. Translating it yields CATHPGYTTDTQYF.

DNA for the CDR3: TGTGCCAGCAGCCCCGGCATCTATAATTCACCCCTCCACTTT. Translating gives CASSPGIYNSPLHF. The rearrangement uses TRBV11-1 and TRBJ1-6; no definite D call. The CDR3 is 14 residues long. Trimming shortened V by 5 bases and J by 3 bases, and 8 bases separated the two germline ends. Germline loops: CDR1 SGHAT, CDR2 FQDESV (reference sequence).

The rearrangement joins TRBV18 to TRBJ2-5, with D possibly TRBD2 on 6 matching bases. The CDR3 has 14 amino acids. The germline V gene encodes CDR1 KGHSH and CDR2 LQKENI. V gave up 2 bases and J gave up 5 bases, with 12 bases separating them. This chain's CDR3 is CASSPYGSGETQYF. The CDR3 bases are TGTGCCAGCTCACCATACGGGAGTGGGGAGACCCAGTACTTC. Based on the CDR3 plus reference TRBV18 and TRBJ2-5, the full variable domain is NAGVMQNPRHLVRRRGQEARLRCSPMKGHSHVYWYRQLPEEGLKFMVYLQKENIIDESGMPKERFSAEFPKEGPSILRIQQVVRGDSAAYFCASSPYGSGETQYFGPGTRLLVL.

This clonotype was recorded a few times. The chain employs TRBV27 and TRBJ2-7, with TRBD1 matching over 8 bases. After removal of 5 bases from V and 2 bases from J, the junction contained 5 bases not matched to a gene. The CDR3 spans 14 residues. In germline, CDR1 is MNHEY, CDR2 SMNVEV (reference sequence). The DNA for the CDR3 is TGTGCCAGCAGTCACGGACAGGGAACCTACGAGCAGTACTTC. Its protein product is CASSHGQGTYEQYF.

This clonotype was counted between two and nine times. The chain recombines TRBV5-4 with TRBJ2-6; maybe TRBD1 (7 bases). Trimming took 7 bases from V and 0 from J, leaving 17 bases between them. Germline CDR1 is SGHNT and CDR2 is YYREEE (reference sequence). The CDR3 contains 17 residues. The CDR3 DNA reads as TGTGCCAGCCTCCAGGGGGGCCTACTCTCTGGGGCCAACGTCCTGACTTTC. Amino acid sequence: CASLQGGLLSGANVLTF.

The chain employs TRBV9 and TRBJ1-6, with D hard to call. Trimming stripped 5 bases from V and 2 bases from J, with 20 bases between. CDR3 size: 18 residues. The germline CDR1 and CDR2 sequences are SGDLS and YYNGEE. CDR3 region: CASSRRKSGRPYNSPLHF. DNA of the CDR3: TGTGCCAGCAGTCGCCGGAAGAGCGGAAGGCCCTATAATTCACCCCTCCACTTT.

As regards this clonotype: Likely a read error: the CDR3 ends without its conserved phenylalanine or tryptophan. V usage is TRBV7-8 and J usage is TRBJ1-2; the D is unclear. Germline CDR1 reads SGHVS; CDR2 reads FQNEAQ. This CDR3 is 13 amino acids long. Trimming removed 6 bases from V and 6 bases from J, with 14 bases in between. The CDR3 protein is CASSLTGSHGYTL. CDR3 DNA sequence: TGTGCCAGCAGTTTAACGGGTAGCCATGGCTACACCCTC.

The rearrangement uses TRBV7-3 and TRBJ2-3, with TRBD1 as a possible D gene (7 bases). This CDR3 is built from 14 residues. Trimming pared 5 bases from V and 4 bases from J, leaving 13 bases between. Looked up from germline, CDR1 is SGHTA and CDR2 is FQGTGA. The CDR3 is CASSERRGPDTQYF. CDR3 DNA: TGTGCCAGCAGCGAAAGGAGGGGGCCAGATACGCAGTATTTT.

The chain couples TRBV7-6 to TRBJ1-4, with 10 bases matching TRBD1. CDR3 size: 20 residues. Germline CDR1 is SGHVS and CDR2 is FNYEAQ. V lost 2 bases, J lost 5 bases, and 17 bases stayed unmatched. CDR3: CASSLLPTGGLGGTNEKLFF. The DNA for the CDR3 is TGTGCCAGCAGCTTATTACCGACAGGGGGCCTTGGCGGGACGAATGAAAAACTGTTTTTT. Complete variable domain (other parts from reference TRBV7-6 and TRBJ1-4): GAGVSQSPRYKVTKRGQDVALRCDPISGHVSLYWYRQALGQGPEFLTYFNYEAQQDKSGLPNDRFSAERPEGSISTLTIQRTEQRDSAMYRCASSLLPTGGLGGTNEKLFFGSGTQLSVL.